This entry concerns a single T cell receptor (beta chain). The germline V and J ends were trimmed by 5 bases and 0 bases, with 13 bases remaining between them. Germline-derived CDR1 and CDR2 are SGHTA and FQGTGA. This CDR3 is 16 amino acids long. This specimen comes from a study of blood T cell repertoires in COVID-19. As for the study in general: Acute and convalescent COVID-19 specimens originated in the United States, Italy and Spain.

In the study's own analysis: The authors estimated nucleated cell counts from reference gene primer amplification. Measured with immunoSEQ multiplex PCR; TCRdb has only the in-frame clones, and not every one. The DNA gave D and trimming, while V, J and clone size come from that table. The table has about 70,000 clones, 65% to 90% seen once. During active infection, Seattle patients enrolled and were then monitored through disease. The receptor was derived from a man aged 25 to 45 with COVID-19, enrolled during active disease. This rearrangement joins TRBV7-3 to TRBJ2-2; possible D gene TRBD2, 6 bases. Material for sequencing was peripheral blood. This CDR3 reads CASSPGDGANTGELFF. The CDR3 DNA is TGTGCCAGCAGCCCGGGGGACGGAGCGAACACCGGGGAGCTGTTTTTT.